A selection of T cell receptor beta chains follows, all from one sample in a study of read filtering for tumor transcriptome and immune sequencing. TCRdb processed the reads anew with MiXCR; each CDR3 protein has one entry. Among 100,000 to 150,000 distinct CDR3 sequences listed, over 10% were seen once. Material: a population of CD138-negative cells sorted from bone marrow. The source is a donor over 35 with multiple myeloma. Both conserved end residues are part of each CDR3. The D gene is left open where the match is weak. Only some rows state a clone size, as once, few, many or a class for expanded clones.

clone_size j_call v_call d_call cdr3_aa cdr3_nt
many TRBJ1-5 TRBV29-1 - CSAWGRGNQPQHF TGCAGCGCCTGGGGGCGGGGCAATCAGCCCCAGCATTTT
few TRBJ2-2 TRBV4-1 - CASSQVASGSNGELFF TGCGCCAGCAGCCAAGTCGCTTCAGGGTCCAACGGGGAGCTGTTTTTT
- TRBJ1-5 TRBV6-6 - CASSYSTTGANQPQHF TGTGCCAGCAGTTACTCGACGACAGGTGCGAATCAGCCCCAGCATTTT
few TRBJ1-6 TRBV10-3 TRBD1 CAIRRGDRQPLHF TGTGCCATCAGGAGGGGGGACAGGCAGCCCCTCCACTTT
- TRBJ1-2 TRBV7-3 - CASSLTRRVAYGYTF TGTGCCAGCAGCTTAACCAGAAGGGTCGCCTATGGCTACACCTTC
many TRBJ2-1 TRBV7-2 TRBD1 CASSFGTGVHNEQFF TGTGCCAGCAGCTTCGGGACAGGGGTCCACAATGAGCAGTTCTTC
- TRBJ2-1 TRBV20-1 - CSARDPQRNVENEQFF TGCAGTGCTAGAGATCCCCAACGGAACGTGGAGAATGAGCAGTTCTTC
many TRBJ2-1 TRBV7-9 - CASSFRGYNEQFF TGTGCCAGCAGCTTTAGGGGGTACAATGAGCAGTTCTTC
- TRBJ2-1 TRBV5-1 TRBD2 CASSSLAGVIDEQFF TGCGCCAGCAGCTCACTAGCGGGAGTCATCGATGAGCAGTTCTTC
few TRBJ2-7 TRBV4-1 - CASSQSTRDTPYEQHF TGCGCCAGCAGCCAATCTACCCGGGACACTCCCTACGAGCAGCACTTC
many TRBJ2-1 TRBV29-1 TRBD2 CSVECLVAGGSGEQFF TGCAGCGTTGAGTGTTTGGTAGCGGGAGGGTCTGGGGAGCAGTTCTTC
many TRBJ1-2 TRBV20-1 - CSARDESRYGYTF TGCAGTGCTAGAGACGAGTCCCGCTATGGCTACACCTTC
few TRBJ2-7 TRBV5-1 - CASSLGQGIYEQYF TGCGCCAGCAGCTTGGGGCAGGGTATCTACGAGCAGTACTTC
many TRBJ2-1 TRBV12-3/TRBV12-4 TRBD2 CASSLPAGLGNDEQFF TGTGCCAGCAGTCTTCCTGCGGGACTAGGGAACGATGAGCAGTTCTTC
many TRBJ2-1 TRBV29-1 - CSVESGRSSYNEQFF TGCAGCGTTGAATCCGGGCGTAGCTCCTACAATGAGCAGTTCTTC
many TRBJ2-1 TRBV3-1 TRBD2 CASSRRGGTGGNEQFF TGTGCCAGCAGCCGGAGGGGCGGGACGGGGGGCAATGAGCAGTTCTTC
many TRBJ1-5 TRBV19 - CASSIRGGGQPQHF TGTGCCAGTAGTATCCGGGGGGGGGGTCAGCCCCAGCATTTT
many TRBJ2-3 TRBV19 - CASRGGNADTQYF TGTGCCAGTAGGGGCGGGAACGCAGATACGCAGTATTTT
- TRBJ1-4 TRBV19 TRBD1 CASSVGQAGKRFF TGTGCCAGTAGTGTTGGACAGGCTGGAAAACGGTTTTTT
few TRBJ2-1 TRBV7-9 - CASSLGSCNEQFF TGTGCCAGCAGCCTGGGCTCCTGCAATGAGCAGTTCTTC
many TRBJ1-5 TRBV20-1 - CSARVGGRAPGNQPQHF TGCAGTGCTAGAGTGGGGGGCCGGGCTCCAGGAAATCAGCCCCAGCATTTT
many TRBJ2-7 TRBV19 TRBD2 CASSGDSGRATYEQYF TGTGCCAGTAGTGGGGATAGCGGGAGGGCCACGTACGAGCAGTACTTC
- TRBJ2-1 TRBV5-6 - CASSLEVGGGTPIF -
many TRBJ2-1 TRBV7-9 - CASSGGPAYNEQFF TGTGCCAGCAGCGGGGGACCCGCGTACAATGAGCAGTTCTTC
few TRBJ2-2 TRBV7-6 - CASSPSGPAGELFF TGTGCCAGCAGCCCGAGCGGCCCGGCCGGGGAGCTGTTTTTT
many TRBJ2-1 TRBV7-8 TRBD2 CASSLTLAGPEQFF TGTGCCAGCAGCTTAACACTAGCGGGGCCTGAGCAGTTCTTC
many TRBJ2-1 TRBV10-3 TRBD2 CAIGREGNEQFF TGTGCCATCGGCCGGGAGGGTAATGAGCAGTTCTTC
many TRBJ1-5 TRBV7-8 - CASSLNQGVMPQHF TGTGCCAGCAGCTTAAACCAGGGAGTGATGCCCCAGCATTTT
few TRBJ2-2 TRBV5-1 - CASSRPAPGELFF TGCGCCAGCAGCCGTCCGGCTCCCGGGGAGCTGTTTTTT